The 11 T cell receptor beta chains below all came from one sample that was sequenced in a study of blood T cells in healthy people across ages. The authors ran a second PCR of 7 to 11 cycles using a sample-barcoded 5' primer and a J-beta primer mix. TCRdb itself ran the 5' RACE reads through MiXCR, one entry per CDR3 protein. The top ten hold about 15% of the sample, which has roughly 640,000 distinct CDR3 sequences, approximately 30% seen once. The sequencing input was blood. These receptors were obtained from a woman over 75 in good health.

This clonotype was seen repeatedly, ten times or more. The CDR3 loop is CAAGSAGANVLTF. As DNA, the CDR3 is TGTGCCGCCGGGTCGGCTGGGGCCAACGTCCTGACTTTC. The V gene is TRBV7-7, the J gene TRBJ2-6; no clear D gene. The CDR3 is made up of 13 amino acids. In germline, CDR1 is SSHAT, CDR2 FNYEAQ (reference sequence). Trimming left V 11 bases short and J 2 bases short, with 10 bases between.

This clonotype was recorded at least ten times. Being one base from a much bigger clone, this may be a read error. The CDR3 region is CASSLGDRSQETQYF. CDR3 nucleotide sequence: TGTGCCAGCAGCTTGGGCGACAGGTCCCAAGAGACCCAGTACTTC. The chain links TRBV7-8 to TRBJ2-5, with D possibly TRBD1 on 6 matching bases. The V end lost 3 bases, the J end lost 1 base, and 12 bases lay between the germline ends. The CDR3 runs to 15 residues. Germline lookup yields CDR1 SGHVS and CDR2 FQNEAQ.

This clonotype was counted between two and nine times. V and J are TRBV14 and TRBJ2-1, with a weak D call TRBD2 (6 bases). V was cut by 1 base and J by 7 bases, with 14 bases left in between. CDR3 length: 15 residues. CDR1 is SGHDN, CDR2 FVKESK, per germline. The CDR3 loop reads CASSQVTGVGNEQFF. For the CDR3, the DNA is TGTGCCAGCAGCCAAGTTACGGGGGTCGGTAATGAGCAGTTCTTC. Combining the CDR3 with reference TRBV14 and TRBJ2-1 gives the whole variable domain EAGVTQFPSHSVIEKGQTVTLRCDPISGHDNLYWYRRVMGKEIKFLLHFVKESKQDESGMPNNRFLAERTGGTYSTLKVQPAELEDSGVYFCASSQVTGVGNEQFFGPGTRLTVL.

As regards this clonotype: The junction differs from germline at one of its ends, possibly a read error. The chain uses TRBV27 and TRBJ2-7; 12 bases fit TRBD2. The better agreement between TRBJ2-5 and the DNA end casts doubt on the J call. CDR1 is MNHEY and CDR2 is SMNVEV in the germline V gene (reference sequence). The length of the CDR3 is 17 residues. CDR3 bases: TGCGCCAGCAGTTCCGGCTCCAGACTAGCGGGGGACGAGACCCAGTACTTC. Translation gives CASSSGSRLAGDETQYF.

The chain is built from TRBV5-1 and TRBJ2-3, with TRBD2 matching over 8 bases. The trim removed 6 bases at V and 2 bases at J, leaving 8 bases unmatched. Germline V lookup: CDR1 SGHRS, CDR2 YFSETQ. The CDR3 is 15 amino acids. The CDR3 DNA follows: TGCGCCAGCACCGAAGCGGGAGACTACACAGATACGCAGTATTTT. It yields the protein CASTEAGDYTDTQYF.

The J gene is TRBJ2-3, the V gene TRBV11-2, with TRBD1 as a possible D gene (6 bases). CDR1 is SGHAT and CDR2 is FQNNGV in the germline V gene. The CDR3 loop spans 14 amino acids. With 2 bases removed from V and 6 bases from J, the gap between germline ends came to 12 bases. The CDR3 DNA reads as TGTGCCAGCAGCTTAAGGGGGAAAGAGGATACGCAGTATTTT. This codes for CASSLRGKEDTQYF. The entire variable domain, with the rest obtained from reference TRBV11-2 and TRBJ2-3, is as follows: EAGVAQSPRYKIIEKRQSVAFWCNPISGHATLYWYQQILGQGPKLLIQFQNNGVVDDSQLPKDRFSAERLKGVDSTLKIQPAKLEDSAVYLCASSLRGKEDTQYFGPGTRLTVL.

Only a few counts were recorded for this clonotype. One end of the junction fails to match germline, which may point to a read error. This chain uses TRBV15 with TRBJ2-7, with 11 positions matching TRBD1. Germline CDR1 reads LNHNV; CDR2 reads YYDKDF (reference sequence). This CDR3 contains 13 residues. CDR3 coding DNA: TGTGTCACCTCCGGGACAGGGGGCTACGAGCAGTACTTC. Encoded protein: CVTSGTGGYEQYF.

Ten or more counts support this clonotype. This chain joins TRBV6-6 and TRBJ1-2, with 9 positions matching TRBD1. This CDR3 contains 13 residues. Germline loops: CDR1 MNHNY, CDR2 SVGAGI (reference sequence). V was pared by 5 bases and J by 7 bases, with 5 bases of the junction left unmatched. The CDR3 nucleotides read TGTGCCAGCAGTCCGACAGGGGGAGGTGGCTACACCTTC. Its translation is CASSPTGGGGYTF.

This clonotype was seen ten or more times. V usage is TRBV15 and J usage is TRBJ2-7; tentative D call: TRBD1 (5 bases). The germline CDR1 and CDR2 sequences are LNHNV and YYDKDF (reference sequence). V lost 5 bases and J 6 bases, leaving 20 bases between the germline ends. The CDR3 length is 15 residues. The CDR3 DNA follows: TGTGCCACCAGCGGTTTTTACGTCAGGGTTGCCGAGCAGTACTTC. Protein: CATSGFYVRVAEQYF.

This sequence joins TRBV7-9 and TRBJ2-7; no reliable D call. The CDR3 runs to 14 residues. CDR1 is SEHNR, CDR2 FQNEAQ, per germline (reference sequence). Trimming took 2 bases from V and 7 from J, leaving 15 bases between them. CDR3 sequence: CASSLLVTSNEQYF. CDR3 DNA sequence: TGTGCCAGCAGCTTATTAGTCACCTCAAATGAGCAGTACTTC. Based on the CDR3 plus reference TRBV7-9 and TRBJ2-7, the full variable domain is DTGVSQNPRHKITKRGQNVTFRCDPISEHNRLYWYRQTLGQGPEFLTYFQNEAQLEKSRLLSDRFSAERPKGSFSTLEIQRTEQGDSAMYLCASSLLVTSNEQYFGPGTRLTVT.

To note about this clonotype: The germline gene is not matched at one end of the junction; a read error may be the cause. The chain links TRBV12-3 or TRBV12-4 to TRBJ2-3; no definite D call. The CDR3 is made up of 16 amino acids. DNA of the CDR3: TGTGCCAGCAGTGGGAACGGACGACGCCGGGCAGATGCGCAGTATTTT. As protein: CASSGNGRRRADAQYF.